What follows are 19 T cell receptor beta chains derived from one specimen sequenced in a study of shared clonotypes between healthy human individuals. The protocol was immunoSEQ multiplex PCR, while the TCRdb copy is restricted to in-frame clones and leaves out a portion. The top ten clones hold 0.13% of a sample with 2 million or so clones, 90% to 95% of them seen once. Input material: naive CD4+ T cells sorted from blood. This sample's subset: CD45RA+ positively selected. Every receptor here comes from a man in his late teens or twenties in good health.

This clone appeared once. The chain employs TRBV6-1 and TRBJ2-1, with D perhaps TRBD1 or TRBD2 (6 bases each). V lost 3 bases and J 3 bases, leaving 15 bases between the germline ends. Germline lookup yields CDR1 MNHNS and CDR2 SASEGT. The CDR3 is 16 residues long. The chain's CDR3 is CASSEGPGADYNEQFF. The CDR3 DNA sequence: TGTGCCAGCAGTGAGGGTCCGGGGGCGGACTACAATGAGCAGTTCTTC.

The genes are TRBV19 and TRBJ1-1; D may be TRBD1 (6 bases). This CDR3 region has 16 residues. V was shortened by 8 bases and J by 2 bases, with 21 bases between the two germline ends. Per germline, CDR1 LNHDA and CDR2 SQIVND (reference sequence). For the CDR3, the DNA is TGTGCCAGTCCACCACGTCCGGGACAATTAAACACTGAAGCTTTCTTT. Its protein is CASPPRPGQLNTEAFF.

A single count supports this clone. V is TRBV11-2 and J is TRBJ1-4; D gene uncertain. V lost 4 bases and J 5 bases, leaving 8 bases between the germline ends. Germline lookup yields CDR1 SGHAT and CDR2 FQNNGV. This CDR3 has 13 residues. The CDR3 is CASSYGTNEKLFF. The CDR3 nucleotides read TGTGCCAGCAGCTACGGAACAAATGAAAAACTGTTTTTT.

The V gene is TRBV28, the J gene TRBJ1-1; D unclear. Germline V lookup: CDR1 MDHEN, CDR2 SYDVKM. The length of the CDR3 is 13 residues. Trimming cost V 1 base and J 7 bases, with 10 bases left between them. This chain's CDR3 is CASSLLGGFEAFF. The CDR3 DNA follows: TGTGCCAGCAGTTTATTAGGCGGATTTGAAGCTTTCTTT.

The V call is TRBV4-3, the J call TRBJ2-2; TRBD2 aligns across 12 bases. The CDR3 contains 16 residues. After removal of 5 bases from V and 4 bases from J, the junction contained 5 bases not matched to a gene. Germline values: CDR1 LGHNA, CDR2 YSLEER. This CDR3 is CASSSTSGRITGELFF. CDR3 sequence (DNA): TGCGCCAGCAGCTCTACTAGCGGGAGGATCACCGGGGAGCTGTTTTTT.

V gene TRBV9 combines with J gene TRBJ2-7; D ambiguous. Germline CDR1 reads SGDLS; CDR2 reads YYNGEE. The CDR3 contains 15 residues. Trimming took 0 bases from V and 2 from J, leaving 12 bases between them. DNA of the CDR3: TGTGCCAGCAGCGTAGGCGCGCTCACCCCCTACGAGCAGTACTTC. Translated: CASSVGALTPYEQYF.

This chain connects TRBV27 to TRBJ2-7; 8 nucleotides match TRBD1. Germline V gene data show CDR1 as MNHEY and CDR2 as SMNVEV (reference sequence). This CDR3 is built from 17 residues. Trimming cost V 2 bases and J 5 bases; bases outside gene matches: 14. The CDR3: CASSLKGRGQGINEQYF. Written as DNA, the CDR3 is TGTGCCAGCAGTTTAAAGGGTCGCGGACAGGGCATAAACGAGCAGTACTTC.

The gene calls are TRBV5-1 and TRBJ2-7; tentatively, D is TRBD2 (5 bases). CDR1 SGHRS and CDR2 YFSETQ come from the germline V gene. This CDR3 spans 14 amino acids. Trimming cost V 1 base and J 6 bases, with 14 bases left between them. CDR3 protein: CASSLSGITGEQYF. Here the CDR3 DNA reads TGCGCCAGCAGCTTGTCGGGGATAACTGGCGAGCAGTACTTC.

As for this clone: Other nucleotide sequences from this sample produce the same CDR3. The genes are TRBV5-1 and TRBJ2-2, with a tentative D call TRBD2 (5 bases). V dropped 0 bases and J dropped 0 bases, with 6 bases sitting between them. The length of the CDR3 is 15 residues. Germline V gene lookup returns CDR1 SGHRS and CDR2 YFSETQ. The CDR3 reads CASSLAGTNTGELFF. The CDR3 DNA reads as TGCGCCAGCAGCTTGGCGGGGACGAACACCGGGGAGCTGTTTTTT.

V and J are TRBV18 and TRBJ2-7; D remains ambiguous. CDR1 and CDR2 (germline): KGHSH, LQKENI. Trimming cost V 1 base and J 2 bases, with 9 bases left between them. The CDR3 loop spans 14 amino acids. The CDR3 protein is CASSPQDGAYEQYF. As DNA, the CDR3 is TGTGCCAGCTCACCACAGGACGGAGCCTACGAGCAGTACTTC.

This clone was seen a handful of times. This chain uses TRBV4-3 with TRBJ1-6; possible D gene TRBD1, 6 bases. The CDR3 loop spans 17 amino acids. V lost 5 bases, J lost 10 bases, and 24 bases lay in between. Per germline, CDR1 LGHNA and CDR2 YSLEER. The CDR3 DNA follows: TGCGCCAGCAGCGAAAGGGTTGGGGTGGGGGCAAGATCACCCCTCCACTTT. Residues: CASSERVGVGARSPLHF.

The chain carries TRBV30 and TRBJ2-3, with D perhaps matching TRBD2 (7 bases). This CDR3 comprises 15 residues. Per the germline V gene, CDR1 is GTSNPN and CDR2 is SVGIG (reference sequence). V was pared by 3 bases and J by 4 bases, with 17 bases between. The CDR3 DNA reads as TGTGCCTGGAGGCGGGGGCAGCGTGCCGCAGATACGCAGTATTTT. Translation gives CAWRRGQRAADTQYF.

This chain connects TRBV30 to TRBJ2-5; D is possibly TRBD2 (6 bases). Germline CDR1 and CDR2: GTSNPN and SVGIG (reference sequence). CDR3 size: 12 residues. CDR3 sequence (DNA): TGTGCAACCGGAGGGCGGCAAGAGACCCAGTACTTC. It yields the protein CATGGRQETQYF.

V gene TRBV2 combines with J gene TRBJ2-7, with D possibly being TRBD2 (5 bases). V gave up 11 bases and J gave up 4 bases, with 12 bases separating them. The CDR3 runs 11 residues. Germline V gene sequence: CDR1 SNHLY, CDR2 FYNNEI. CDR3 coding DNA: TGTGCCGGAACGGCGGGTTACGAGCAGTACTTC. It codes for CAGTAGYEQYF.

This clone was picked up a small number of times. Here the CDR3 reads CAISESSIGTGDNGYTF. The CDR3 region has the DNA TGTGCCATCAGTGAGTCAAGTATAGGGACAGGCGATAATGGCTACACCTTC. The J gene is TRBJ1-2, the V gene TRBV10-3, with 8 bases fitting TRBD1. Trimming cost V 0 bases and J 6 bases; bases outside gene matches: 12. CDR1 and CDR2 (germline): ENHRY, SYGVKD. This CDR3 is built from 17 residues.

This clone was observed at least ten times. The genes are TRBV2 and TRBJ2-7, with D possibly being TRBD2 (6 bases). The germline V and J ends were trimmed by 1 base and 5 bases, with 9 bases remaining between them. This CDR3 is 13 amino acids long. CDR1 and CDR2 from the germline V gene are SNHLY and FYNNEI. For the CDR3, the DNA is TGTGCCAGCAGTGAAGGGAGGGTCAACGAGCAGTACTTC. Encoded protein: CASSEGRVNEQYF.

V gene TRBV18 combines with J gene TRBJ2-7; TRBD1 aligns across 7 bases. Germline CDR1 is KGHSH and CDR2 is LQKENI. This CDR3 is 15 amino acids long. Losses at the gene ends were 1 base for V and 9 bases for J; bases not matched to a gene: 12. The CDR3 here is CASSPLPQGMDVQYF. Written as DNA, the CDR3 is TGTGCCAGCTCACCACTCCCACAGGGGATGGATGTGCAGTACTTC.

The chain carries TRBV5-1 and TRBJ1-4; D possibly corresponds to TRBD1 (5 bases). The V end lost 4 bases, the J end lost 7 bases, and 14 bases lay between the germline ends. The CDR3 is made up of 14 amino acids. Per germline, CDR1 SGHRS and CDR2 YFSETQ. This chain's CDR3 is CASSRAGQGEKLFF. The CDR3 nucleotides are TGCGCCAGCAGCCGCGCGGGGCAGGGTGAAAAACTGTTTTTT.

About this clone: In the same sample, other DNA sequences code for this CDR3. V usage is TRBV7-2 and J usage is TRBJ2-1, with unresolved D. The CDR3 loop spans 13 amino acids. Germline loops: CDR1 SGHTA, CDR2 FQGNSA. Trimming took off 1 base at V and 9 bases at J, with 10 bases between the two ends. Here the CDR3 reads CASSLVGRGEQFF. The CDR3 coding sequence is TGTGCCAGCAGCTTAGTAGGGCGCGGTGAGCAGTTCTTC.